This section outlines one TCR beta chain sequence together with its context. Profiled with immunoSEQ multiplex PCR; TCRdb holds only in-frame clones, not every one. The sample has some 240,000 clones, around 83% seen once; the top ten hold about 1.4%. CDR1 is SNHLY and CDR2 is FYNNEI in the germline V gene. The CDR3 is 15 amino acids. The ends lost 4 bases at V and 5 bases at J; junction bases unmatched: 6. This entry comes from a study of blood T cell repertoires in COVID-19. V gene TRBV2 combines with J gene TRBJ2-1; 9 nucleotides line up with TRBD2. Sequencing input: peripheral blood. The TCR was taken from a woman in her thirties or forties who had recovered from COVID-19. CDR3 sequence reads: CASSGNLAGNNEQFF. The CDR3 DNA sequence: TGTGCCAGCAGTGGAAATCTAGCGGGGAACAATGAGCAGTTCTTC.